These 15 T cell receptor beta chains came from one sample sequenced in a study of shared clonotypes between healthy human individuals (dated by TCRdb to the early 2020s). The method behind the library was the immunoSEQ multiplex PCR assay. TCRdb's version of the immuneACCESS table is confined to in-frame rearrangements and falls short of the full clone set. An unresolved V gene accounts for under half of the shortfall where checked; the remainder is of unknown origin. The sample data list roughly 2,500,000 clones, and more than 85% of these were observed just once. About 0.39% of the sample is held by the ten biggest clonotypes. What was sequenced was naive CD4+ T cells from PBMCs. What the cell subset or site label conveys for this sample: CD45RA+ positively selected. The receptors originated from a man younger than 35 in good health. Some clones in this sample may be carry-over from other donors' samples.

The gene calls are TRBV5-1 and TRBJ1-1; no clear D. Per germline, CDR1 SGHRS and CDR2 YFSETQ. The CDR3 is 13 amino acids. Trimming cost V 6 bases and J 4 bases, with 13 bases left between them. This CDR3 is CASNVMDPTEAFF. CDR3 DNA sequence: TGCGCCAGCAACGTGATGGATCCCACTGAAGCTTTCTTT.

The rearrangement links TRBV2 to TRBJ1-4; possible D gene TRBD1, 5 bases. Germline CDR1 and CDR2: SNHLY and FYNNEI. With 3 bases removed from V and 8 bases from J, the gap between germline ends came to 16 bases. This CDR3 has 15 amino acids. CDR3 protein: CASSEGTPRAEKLFF. For the CDR3, the DNA is TGTGCCAGCAGTGAGGGGACCCCGAGGGCGGAAAAACTGTTTTTT.

The V gene is TRBV9, the J gene TRBJ1-1; D is perhaps TRBD1 (5 bases). The CDR3 is 14 amino acids. From germline, CDR1 is SGDLS and CDR2 YYNGEE. V was clipped by 4 bases and J by 0 bases, with 10 bases between them. The CDR3 loop reads CASSRDPLNTEAFF. The CDR3 region has the DNA TGTGCCAGCAGCAGGGACCCCTTGAACACTGAAGCTTTCTTT.

This clone was counted a single time. V and J are TRBV5-1 and TRBJ1-4; 10 bases agree with TRBD1. The CDR3 contains 16 residues. J lost 1 base, V lost 4 bases, and 4 bases had no gene match. Germline values: CDR1 SGHRS, CDR2 YFSETQ. The CDR3: CASSLGTGVTNEKLFF. The CDR3 bases are TGCGCCAGCAGCCTGGGGACAGGGGTAACTAATGAAAAACTGTTTTTT.

The chain has TRBV7-9 and TRBJ2-2; 9 bases agree with TRBD1. After removal of 4 bases from V and 3 bases from J, the junction contained 9 bases not matched to a gene. The germline gives CDR1 SEHNR, CDR2 FQNEAQ (reference sequence). The CDR3 consists of 17 residues. Here the CDR3 DNA reads TGTGCCAGCAGCTCCCTCCCCGGGACAGGGTACACCGGGGAGCTGTTTTTT. The encoded protein is CASSSLPGTGYTGELFF.

The chain recombines TRBV30 with TRBJ2-1; D may be TRBD1 (5 bases). CDR3 length: 14 amino acids. Germline values: CDR1 GTSNPN, CDR2 SVGIG (reference sequence). With 3 bases removed from V and 7 bases from J, the gap between germline ends came to 16 bases. The CDR3 DNA follows: TGTGCCTGGAGCCGCGCCAAGGGGTGGAATGAGCAGTTCTTC. This gives the protein CAWSRAKGWNEQFF.

The chain joins TRBV15 to TRBJ2-5; maybe TRBD2 (6 bases). Germline loops: CDR1 LNHNV, CDR2 YYDKDF (reference sequence). CDR3 length: 13 amino acids. With 5 bases removed from V and 3 bases from J, the gap between germline ends came to 10 bases. CDR3 protein: CATSGGLKETQYF. In DNA, the CDR3 is TGTGCCACCAGCGGGGGGTTAAAAGAGACCCAGTACTTC.

The chain couples TRBV28 to TRBJ1-4; TRBD1 matches 9 bases. CDR3 length: 16 amino acids. The V and J ends lost 6 bases and 2 bases, in that order; junction bases with no gene match: 7. CDR1 MDHEN and CDR2 SYDVKM come from the germline V gene. Here the CDR3 DNA reads TGTGCCAGCAGAACTTCAGACAGGGGGACTAATGAAAAACTGTTTTTT. Its translation: CASRTSDRGTNEKLFF. The variable domain in full, with the rest retrieved from reference TRBV28 and TRBJ1-4, is DVKVTQSSRYLVKRTGEKVFLECVQDMDHENMFWYRQDPGLGLRLIYFSYDVKMKEKGDIPEGYSVSREKKERFSLILESASTNQTSMYLCASRTSDRGTNEKLFFGSGTQLSVL.

The CDR3 reads CASSSPRGPGDTEAFF. CDR3 nucleotide sequence: TGTGCCAGCAGTTCCCCTCGGGGTCCCGGGGACACTGAAGCTTTCTTT. The chain is built from TRBV28 and TRBJ1-1; D uncertain. Germline lookup yields CDR1 MDHEN and CDR2 SYDVKM. Trimming cost V 4 bases and J 3 bases, with 18 bases left between them. The length of the CDR3 is 16 residues. The variable domain in full, completed from reference TRBV28 and TRBJ1-1, reads DVKVTQSSRYLVKRTGEKVFLECVQDMDHENMFWYRQDPGLGLRLIYFSYDVKMKEKGDIPEGYSVSREKKERFSLILESASTNQTSMYLCASSSPRGPGDTEAFFGQGTRLTVV.

The chain links TRBV5-1 to TRBJ1-1, with 8 positions matching TRBD1. The germline V gene has CDR1 SGHRS and CDR2 YFSETQ. Trimming removed 4 bases from V and 4 bases from J; junction bases left unmatched: 3. There are 13 residues in the CDR3. Here the CDR3 reads CASSRTGFTEAFF. As DNA, the CDR3 is TGCGCCAGCAGCCGGACAGGGTTCACTGAAGCTTTCTTT.

The V and J genes are TRBV11-3 and TRBJ2-2; D uncertain. The V end was cut by 3 bases, the J end by 6 bases, with 5 bases between. Germline CDR1 SGHNT, CDR2 YENEEA. This CDR3 spans 12 amino acids. The CDR3 loop reads CASSFQSGELFF. For the CDR3, the DNA is TGTGCCAGCAGCTTCCAATCCGGGGAGCTGTTTTTT.

This clone has a handful of counts. This chain connects TRBV28 to TRBJ1-1, with D possibly being TRBD1 (6 bases). Trimming took 3 bases from V and 6 from J, leaving 14 bases between them. CDR3 length: 14 amino acids. Per germline, CDR1 MDHEN and CDR2 SYDVKM. CDR3 protein: CASSLQGLWAEAFF. CDR3 sequence (DNA): TGTGCCAGCAGTTTGCAGGGGCTTTGGGCTGAAGCTTTCTTT.

In DNA, the CDR3 is TGTGCCAGCATCGCCCGGGGGGAGGACTACAATGAGCAGTTCTTC. It translates to CASIARGEDYNEQFF. V usage is TRBV7-9 and J usage is TRBJ2-1; 7 bases map to TRBD2. The CDR3 is 15 residues long. Germline assignment: CDR1 SEHNR and CDR2 FQNEAQ (reference sequence). With 7 bases clipped from V and 3 bases from J, the junction kept 9 bases outside the gene matches.

Here the CDR3 reads CASSPSWANTGELFF. The CDR3 region has the DNA TGTGCCAGCAGTCCCTCCTGGGCGAACACCGGGGAGCTGTTTTTT. J is TRBJ2-2 and V is TRBV6-1; the D is unclear. CDR1 and CDR2 (germline): MNHNS, SASEGT. The CDR3 has 15 amino acids. V was pared by 5 bases and J by 0 bases, with 10 bases between.

The rearrangement joins TRBV5-1 to TRBJ2-7; 7 positions match TRBD2. The CDR3 runs 15 residues. The germline CDR1 and CDR2 sequences are SGHRS and YFSETQ. After removal of 4 bases from V and 2 bases from J, the junction contained 9 bases not matched to a gene. CDR3 sequence (DNA): TGCGCCAGCAGCCCCAGGACTAGATTAACCTACGAGCAGTACTTC. As protein: CASSPRTRLTYEQYF.